This TCR beta chain comes out of a study of T cell repertoires in cytomegalovirus infection. For the study at large: A matching HLA type, together with CMV infection, was signaled by public TCR beta signatures.

TCRdb re-called the reads with MiXCR, one entry per CDR3 protein. The sample lists about 360,000 distinct CDR3 sequences, 15% to 20% occurring once. This CDR3 is built from 14 residues. The V end was cut by 4 bases, the J end by 10 bases, with 15 bases between. Germline V gene data show CDR1 as SGHRS and CDR2 as YFSETQ. This clonotype occurred once. The sequence was obtained from a human donor in good health (CMV status not recorded). Some clones in this sample may be carry-over from other donors' samples. The material sequenced was PBMCs. The V gene is TRBV5-1, the J gene TRBJ1-6, with D tentatively TRBD1 (5 bases). CDR3 bases: TGCGCCAGCAGCGTCGGGACCGCTGAATCACCCCTCCACTTT. Protein sequence: CASSVGTAESPLHF.